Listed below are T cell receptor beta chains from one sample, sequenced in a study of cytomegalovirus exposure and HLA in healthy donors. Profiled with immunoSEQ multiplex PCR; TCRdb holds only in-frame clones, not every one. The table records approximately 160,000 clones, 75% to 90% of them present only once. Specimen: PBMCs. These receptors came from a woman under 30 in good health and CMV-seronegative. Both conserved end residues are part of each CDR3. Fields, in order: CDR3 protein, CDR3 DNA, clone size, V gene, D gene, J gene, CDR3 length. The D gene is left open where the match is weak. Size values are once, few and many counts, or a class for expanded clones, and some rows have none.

CDR3aa: CASSTRRTGGLNEKLFF
CDR3nt: TGTGCCAGCAGTACTCGCCGGACAGGCGGTCTCAATGAAAAACTGTTTTTT
abundance: .
v_gene: TRBV28
d_gene: TRBD1
j_gene: TRBJ1-4
len: 17

CDR3aa: CATRGQGTDTQYF
CDR3nt: TGTGCCACCAGGGGACAGGGCACAGATACGCAGTATTTT
abundance: .
v_gene: TRBV10-3
d_gene: TRBD1
j_gene: TRBJ2-3
len: 13

CDR3aa: CASSLGTGGNYGYTF
CDR3nt: TGCGCCAGCAGCTTGGGGACAGGGGGTAACTATGGCTACACCTTC
abundance: .
v_gene: TRBV5-1
d_gene: TRBD1
j_gene: TRBJ1-2
len: 15

CDR3aa: CASSIPRTSSDTQYF
CDR3nt: TGTGCCAGTAGTATACCTCGGACTAGTAGCGATACGCAGTATTTT
abundance: .
v_gene: TRBV19
d_gene: TRBD2
j_gene: TRBJ2-3
len: 15

CDR3aa: CASSAEPGPLHF
CDR3nt: TGTGCCAGCAGCGCCGAACCAGGCCCCCTCCACTTT
abundance: .
v_gene: TRBV9
d_gene: .
j_gene: TRBJ1-6
len: 12

CDR3aa: CASSVRDSNSPLHF
CDR3nt: TGTGCCAGTAGTGTTCGGGACTCCAATTCACCCCTCCACTTT
abundance: .
v_gene: TRBV19
d_gene: .
j_gene: TRBJ1-6
len: 14

CDR3aa: CASSSRTSGGAYEQFF
CDR3nt: TGTGCCAGCAGCTCTCGGACTAGCGGGGGGGCCTATGAGCAGTTCTTC
abundance: .
v_gene: TRBV5-4
d_gene: TRBD2
j_gene: TRBJ2-1
len: 16

CDR3aa: CATNGGYGYTF
CDR3nt: TGTGCCACTAACGGGGGGTATGGCTACACCTTC
abundance: once
v_gene: TRBV19
d_gene: .
j_gene: TRBJ1-2
len: 11

CDR3aa: CASSFDRVMNTEAFF
CDR3nt: TGTGCCAGCAGCTTCGACAGGGTAATGAACACTGAAGCTTTCTTT
abundance: .
v_gene: TRBV7-9
d_gene: TRBD1
j_gene: TRBJ1-1
len: 15

CDR3aa: CASGLVYSGNTIYF
CDR3nt: TGTGCTAGTGGTTTGGTTTATTCTGGAAACACCATATATTTT
abundance: .
v_gene: TRBV12-5
d_gene: .
j_gene: TRBJ1-3
len: 14

CDR3aa: CASSQANRGLAEQFF
CDR3nt: TGTGCCAGCTCCCAGGCGAACAGGGGCCTGGCTGAGCAGTTCTTC
abundance: .
v_gene: TRBV18
d_gene: TRBD1
j_gene: TRBJ2-1
len: 15

CDR3aa: CSASRVGGYTF
CDR3nt: TGCAGTGCTAGCAGGGTTGGCGGCTACACCTTC
abundance: .
v_gene: TRBV20-1
d_gene: .
j_gene: TRBJ1-2
len: 11

CDR3aa: CASSPVSGLYEQYF
CDR3nt: TGTGCCAGCAGTCCCGTTAGCGGGCTCTACGAGCAGTACTTC
abundance: .
v_gene: TRBV28
d_gene: TRBD2
j_gene: TRBJ2-7
len: 14

CDR3aa: CASSQEYSSDYEQYF
CDR3nt: TGTGCCAGCAGCCAAGAATACAGTTCAGACTACGAGCAGTACTTC
abundance: .
v_gene: TRBV4-2
d_gene: .
j_gene: TRBJ2-7
len: 15

CDR3aa: CASSEGPGATEAFF
CDR3nt: TGTGCCAGCAGTGAAGGGCCAGGGGCCACTGAAGCTTTCTTT
abundance: few
v_gene: TRBV2
d_gene: .
j_gene: TRBJ1-1
len: 14

CDR3aa: CASSLEGQGSYEQYF
CDR3nt: TGCGCCAGCAGCTTGGAGGGACAGGGGTCCTACGAGCAGTACTTC
abundance: .
v_gene: TRBV5-1
d_gene: TRBD1
j_gene: TRBJ2-7
len: 15

CDR3aa: CASSEARTTGWAYNEQFF
CDR3nt: TGTGCCAGCAGTGAAGCTCGGACGACAGGGTGGGCCTACAATGAGCAGTTCTTC
abundance: .
v_gene: TRBV6-1
d_gene: TRBD1
j_gene: TRBJ2-1
len: 18

CDR3aa: CASSFEGAGELFF
CDR3nt: TGTGCCAGCAGCTTTGAGGGTGCCGGGGAGCTGTTTTTT
abundance: .
v_gene: TRBV11-3
d_gene: .
j_gene: TRBJ2-2
len: 13

CDR3aa: CASSLAGVPGETQYF
CDR3nt: TGTGCCAGCAGCTTAGCGGGGGTGCCGGGGGAGACCCAGTACTTC
abundance: few
v_gene: TRBV7-3
d_gene: TRBD2
j_gene: TRBJ2-5
len: 15

CDR3aa: CASSLVGGNTGELFF
CDR3nt: TGCGCCAGCAGCTTGGTAGGGGGGAACACCGGGGAGCTGTTTTTT
abundance: .
v_gene: TRBV5-1
d_gene: .
j_gene: TRBJ2-2
len: 15

CDR3aa: CASSQDPPRGAFF
CDR3nt: TGCGCCAGCAGCCAAGATCCCCCCAGGGGTGCTTTCTTT
abundance: .
v_gene: TRBV4-1
d_gene: .
j_gene: TRBJ1-1
len: 13

CDR3aa: CASSSHTLDRVYGYTF
CDR3nt: TGTGCCAGCAGCTCTCACACCTTGGACAGGGTCTATGGCTACACCTTC
abundance: .
v_gene: TRBV7-9
d_gene: TRBD1
j_gene: TRBJ1-2
len: 16

CDR3aa: CASSMRDRGPGTEQYF
CDR3nt: TGTGCCTCATCGATGCGGGACAGGGGACCGGGCACCGAGCAGTACTTC
abundance: .
v_gene: TRBV6-6
d_gene: TRBD1
j_gene: TRBJ2-7
len: 16

CDR3aa: CASTTDSGGYNEQFF
CDR3nt: TGTGCCAGCACCACCGATAGCGGGGGATACAATGAGCAGTTCTTC
abundance: .
v_gene: TRBV6-5
d_gene: TRBD2
j_gene: TRBJ2-1
len: 15

CDR3aa: CASSPTGVTPYGYTF
CDR3nt: TGTGCCAGCAGCCCGACAGGGGTAACCCCCTATGGCTACACCTTC
abundance: .
v_gene: TRBV7-9
d_gene: TRBD1
j_gene: TRBJ1-2
len: 15

CDR3aa: CSVDLFYNEQFF
CDR3nt: TGCAGCGTTGACCTCTTTTACAATGAGCAGTTCTTC
abundance: .
v_gene: TRBV29-1
d_gene: .
j_gene: TRBJ2-1
len: 12

CDR3aa: CASRGGGGATEAFF
CDR3nt: TGTGCCAGCAGGGGAGGAGGGGGCGCCACTGAAGCTTTCTTT
abundance: many
v_gene: TRBV6-5
d_gene: TRBD1
j_gene: TRBJ1-1
len: 14

CDR3aa: CASSPPGLAVYEQYF
CDR3nt: TGTGCCAGCAGTCCTCCGGGACTAGCGGTATACGAGCAGTACTTC
abundance: once
v_gene: TRBV27
d_gene: TRBD2
j_gene: TRBJ2-7
len: 15

CDR3aa: CASSLGTGYEKLFF
CDR3nt: TGTGCCAGCAGCTTGGGGACAGGGTATGAAAAACTGTTTTTT
abundance: .
v_gene: TRBV5-4
d_gene: TRBD1
j_gene: TRBJ1-4
len: 14

CDR3aa: CASSGQLNTEAFF
CDR3nt: TGTGCCAGTAGCGGACAGTTGAACACTGAAGCTTTCTTT
abundance: .
v_gene: TRBV19
d_gene: .
j_gene: TRBJ1-1
len: 13

CDR3aa: CASSNWDRGTGELFF
CDR3nt: TGTGCCAGCAGCAACTGGGACAGAGGCACCGGGGAGCTGTTTTTT
abundance: .
v_gene: TRBV21-1
d_gene: .
j_gene: TRBJ2-2
len: 15

CDR3aa: CASSQDLTEPGEQFF
CDR3nt: TGTGCCAGCAGCCAAGATCTCACCGAGCCGGGGGAGCAGTTCTTC
abundance: .
v_gene: TRBV4-2
d_gene: .
j_gene: TRBJ2-1
len: 15

CDR3aa: CASSLLLSSGDTGELFF
CDR3nt: TGCGCCAGCAGCTTGTTACTGTCTAGCGGGGACACCGGGGAGCTGTTTTTT
abundance: .
v_gene: TRBV5-1
d_gene: TRBD2
j_gene: TRBJ2-2
len: 17

CDR3aa: CASSQSVGGWDTEAFF
CDR3nt: TGTGCCAGCAGCCAATCGGTGGGGGGTTGGGACACTGAAGCTTTCTTT
abundance: .
v_gene: TRBV7-9
d_gene: .
j_gene: TRBJ1-1
len: 16

CDR3aa: CASSYERAGGNTIYF
CDR3nt: TGTGCCAGCAGTTACGAACGAGCGGGTGGAAACACCATATATTTT
abundance: once
v_gene: TRBV6-5
d_gene: .
j_gene: TRBJ1-3
len: 15

CDR3aa: CASSTNLLGGYSYEQYF
CDR3nt: TGTGCCAGCAGCACCAACCTATTAGGAGGTTACTCCTACGAGCAGTACTTC
abundance: .
v_gene: TRBV27
d_gene: .
j_gene: TRBJ2-7
len: 17

CDR3aa: CATSADRGPNEQFF
CDR3nt: TGTGCCACCAGTGCGGACAGGGGGCCTAATGAGCAGTTCTTC
abundance: .
v_gene: TRBV15
d_gene: TRBD1
j_gene: TRBJ2-1
len: 14

CDR3aa: CASRGTSGRAREQFF
CDR3nt: TGTGCCAGCAGGGGTACTAGCGGGAGGGCCCGTGAGCAGTTCTTC
abundance: .
v_gene: TRBV6-4
d_gene: TRBD2
j_gene: TRBJ2-1
len: 15

CDR3aa: CASSATSGGIQDTQYF
CDR3nt: TGCGCCAGCAGCGCAACTAGCGGGGGGATCCAAGATACGCAGTATTTT
abundance: .
v_gene: TRBV5-1
d_gene: TRBD2
j_gene: TRBJ2-3
len: 16

CDR3aa: CASRPETFADTQYF
CDR3nt: TGTGCCAGCAGACCTGAAACTTTTGCAGATACGCAGTATTTT
abundance: .
v_gene: TRBV28
d_gene: .
j_gene: TRBJ2-3
len: 14

CDR3aa: CASSLVQGGGTGELFF
CDR3nt: TGTGCCAGCAGCTTGGTACAGGGTGGTGGGACCGGGGAGCTGTTTTTT
abundance: .
v_gene: TRBV11-2
d_gene: .
j_gene: TRBJ2-2
len: 16

CDR3aa: CASLLRGYVGELFF
CDR3nt: TGTGCCAGCTTACTAAGGGGGTACGTCGGGGAGCTGTTTTTT
abundance: .
v_gene: TRBV18
d_gene: .
j_gene: TRBJ2-2
len: 14

CDR3aa: CASSWGGSGGTQYF
CDR3nt: TGCGCCAGCAGCTGGGGGGGCAGTGGCGGTACGCAGTATTTT
abundance: .
v_gene: TRBV5-1
d_gene: .
j_gene: TRBJ2-3
len: 14

CDR3aa: CASSNRGSTGGEAFF
CDR3nt: TGTGCCAGCAGCAACCGTGGGAGTACAGGGGGAGAAGCTTTCTTT
abundance: .
v_gene: TRBV5-4
d_gene: TRBD1
j_gene: TRBJ1-1
len: 15

CDR3aa: CASTHPGEPQHF
CDR3nt: TGTGCCAGCACCCACCCGGGGGAGCCCCAGCATTTT
abundance: few
v_gene: TRBV6-5
d_gene: .
j_gene: TRBJ1-5
len: 12

CDR3aa: CASGLLRDWSYEQYF
CDR3nt: TGTGCTAGTGGTTTGTTACGGGACTGGTCCTACGAGCAGTACTTC
abundance: .
v_gene: TRBV12-5
d_gene: .
j_gene: TRBJ2-7
len: 15

CDR3aa: CASSPSGGGQPQHF
CDR3nt: TGTGCCAGCTCACCGTCAGGGGGAGGACAGCCCCAGCATTTT
abundance: few
v_gene: TRBV18
d_gene: TRBD1
j_gene: TRBJ1-5
len: 14